This TCR beta chain was recorded in a study of OX40 agonist ivuxolimab in advanced cancers. About the research overall: Partial responses were achieved by three patients, one with hepatocellular carcinoma and two with cutaneous melanoma.

Germline V gives CDR1 SGDLS, CDR2 YYNGEE. The CDR3 consists of 15 residues. V shed 2 bases and J 4 bases; nucleotides not matched to a gene: 5. Findings and caveats of the study: Averaged across samples, CD8+ T cells carried more expanded clones than CD4+ did.

There are a few counts of this clone. The antigen remains undetermined. Generated by immunoSEQ multiplex PCR, the TCRdb table keeps only in-frame clones and is missing some. The sample lists tens of thousands of clones; 89% were seen once. The source was CD4+ or CD8+ T cells sorted from blood, collected in a trial of the OX40 agonist ivuxolimab. The chain is built from TRBV9 and TRBJ2-1, with 8 bases fitting TRBD2. This TCR was sampled from an adult with an advanced solid tumor such as melanoma, head and neck, liver or kidney cancer. The CDR3 protein is CASSVGGALYNEQFF. CDR3 DNA: TGTGCCAGCAGCGTCGGGGGGGCCCTATACAATGAGCAGTTCTTC.